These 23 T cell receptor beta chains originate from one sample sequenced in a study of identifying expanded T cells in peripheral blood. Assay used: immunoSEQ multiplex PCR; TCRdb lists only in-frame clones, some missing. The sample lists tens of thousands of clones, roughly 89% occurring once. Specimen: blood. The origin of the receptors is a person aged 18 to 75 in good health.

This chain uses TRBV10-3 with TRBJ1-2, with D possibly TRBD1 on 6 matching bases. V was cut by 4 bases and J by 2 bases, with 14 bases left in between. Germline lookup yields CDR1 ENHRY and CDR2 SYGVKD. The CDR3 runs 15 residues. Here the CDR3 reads CAISGRDKKNYGYTF. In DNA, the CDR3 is TGTGCCATCAGTGGCAGGGACAAGAAAAACTATGGCTACACCTTC.

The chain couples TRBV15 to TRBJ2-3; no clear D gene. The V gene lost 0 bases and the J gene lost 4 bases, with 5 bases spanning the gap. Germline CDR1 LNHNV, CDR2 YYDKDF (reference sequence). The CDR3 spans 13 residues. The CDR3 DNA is TGTGCCACCAGCAGAGATCCGGCAGATACGCAGTATTTT. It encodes CATSRDPADTQYF.

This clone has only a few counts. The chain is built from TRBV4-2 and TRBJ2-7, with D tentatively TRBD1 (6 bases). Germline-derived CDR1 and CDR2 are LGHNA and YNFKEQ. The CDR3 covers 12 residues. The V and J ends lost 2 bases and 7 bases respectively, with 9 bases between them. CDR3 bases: TGTGCCAGCAGCCAAAACAGGGATGAGCAGTACTTC. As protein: CASSQNRDEQYF.

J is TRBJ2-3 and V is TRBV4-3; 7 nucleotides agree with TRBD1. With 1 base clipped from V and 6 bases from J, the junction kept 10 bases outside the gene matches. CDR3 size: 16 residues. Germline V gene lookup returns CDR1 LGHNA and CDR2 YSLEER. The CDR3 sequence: CASSQAPTTGWDTQYF. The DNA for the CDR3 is TGCGCCAGCAGCCAAGCCCCCACGACAGGGTGGGATACGCAGTATTTT.

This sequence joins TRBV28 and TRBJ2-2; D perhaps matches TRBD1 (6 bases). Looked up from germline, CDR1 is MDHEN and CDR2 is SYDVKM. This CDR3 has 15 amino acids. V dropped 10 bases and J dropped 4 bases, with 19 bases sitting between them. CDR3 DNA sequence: TGTGCCACCCGGGACAATGTAAAGGGCACCGGGGAGCTGTTTTTT. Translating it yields CATRDNVKGTGELFF.

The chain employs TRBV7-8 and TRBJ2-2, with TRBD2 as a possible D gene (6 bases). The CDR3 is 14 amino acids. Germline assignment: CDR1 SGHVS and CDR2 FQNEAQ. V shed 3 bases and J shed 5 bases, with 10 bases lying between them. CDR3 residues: CASSFGLNTGELFF. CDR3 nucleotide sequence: TGTGCCAGCAGCTTTGGACTAAATACCGGGGAGCTGTTTTTT.

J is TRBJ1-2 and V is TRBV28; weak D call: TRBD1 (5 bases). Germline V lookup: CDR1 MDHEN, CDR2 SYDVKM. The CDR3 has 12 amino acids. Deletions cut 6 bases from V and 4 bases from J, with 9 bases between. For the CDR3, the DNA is TGTGCCAGCAGCGGACAAAGCTATGGCTACACCTTC. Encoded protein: CASSGQSYGYTF.

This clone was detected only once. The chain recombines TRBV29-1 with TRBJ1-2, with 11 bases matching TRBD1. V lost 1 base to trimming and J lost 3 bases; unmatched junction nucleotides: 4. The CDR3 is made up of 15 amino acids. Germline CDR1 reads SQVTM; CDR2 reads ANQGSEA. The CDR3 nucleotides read TGCAGCGTTGAAGTAGGACAGGGGGCTTACTATGGCTACACCTTC. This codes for CSVEVGQGAYYGYTF.

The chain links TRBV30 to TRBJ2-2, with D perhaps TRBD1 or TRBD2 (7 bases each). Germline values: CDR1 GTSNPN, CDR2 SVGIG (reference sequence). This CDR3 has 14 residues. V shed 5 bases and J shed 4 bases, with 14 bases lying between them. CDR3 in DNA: TGTGCCTGGGGGACAGCGGGGAGCACCGGGGAGCTGTTTTTT. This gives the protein CAWGTAGSTGELFF.

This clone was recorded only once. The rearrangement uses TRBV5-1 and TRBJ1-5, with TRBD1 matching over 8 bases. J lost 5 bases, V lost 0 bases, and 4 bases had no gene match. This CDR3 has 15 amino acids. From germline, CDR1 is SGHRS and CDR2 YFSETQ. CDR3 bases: TGCGCCAGCAGCTTGGGAGGACAGGGTTATCAGCCCCAGCATTTT. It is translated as CASSLGGQGYQPQHF.

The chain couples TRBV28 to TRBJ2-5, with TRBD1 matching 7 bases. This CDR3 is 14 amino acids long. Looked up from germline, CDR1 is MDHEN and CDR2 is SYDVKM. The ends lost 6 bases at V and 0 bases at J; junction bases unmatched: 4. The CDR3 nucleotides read TGTGCCAGCAGCTCGGACAGGAACCAAGAGACCCAGTACTTC. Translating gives CASSSDRNQETQYF.

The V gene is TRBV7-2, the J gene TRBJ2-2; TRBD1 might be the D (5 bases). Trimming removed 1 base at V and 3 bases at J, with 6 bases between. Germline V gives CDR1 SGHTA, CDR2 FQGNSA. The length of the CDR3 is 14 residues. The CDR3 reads CASSLVRDTGELFF. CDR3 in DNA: TGTGCCAGCAGCTTAGTCAGGGACACCGGGGAGCTGTTTTTT.

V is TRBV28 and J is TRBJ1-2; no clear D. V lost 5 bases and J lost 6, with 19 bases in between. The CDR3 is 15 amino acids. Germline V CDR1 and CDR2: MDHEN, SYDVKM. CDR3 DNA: TGTGCCAGCAGTAACGACATCCCGGATTTTCATGGCTACACCTTC. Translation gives CASSNDIPDFHGYTF.

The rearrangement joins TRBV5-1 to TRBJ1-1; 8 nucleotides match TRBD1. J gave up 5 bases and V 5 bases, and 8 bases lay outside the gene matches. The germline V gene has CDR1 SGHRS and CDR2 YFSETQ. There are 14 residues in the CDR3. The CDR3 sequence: CASRDRDVETEAFF. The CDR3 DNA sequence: TGCGCCAGCAGGGACAGGGATGTGGAGACTGAAGCTTTCTTT.

The CDR3 here is CASSLGTGNSNQPQHF. CDR3 nucleotides: TGTGCCAGCAGCTTGGGGACAGGTAATAGCAATCAGCCCCAGCATTTT. This chain links TRBV5-6 with TRBJ1-5; TRBD1 agrees at 7 bases. CDR1 and CDR2 from the germline V gene are SGHDT and YYEEEE. CDR3 size: 16 residues. The ends lost 0 bases at V and 0 bases at J; junction bases unmatched: 3.

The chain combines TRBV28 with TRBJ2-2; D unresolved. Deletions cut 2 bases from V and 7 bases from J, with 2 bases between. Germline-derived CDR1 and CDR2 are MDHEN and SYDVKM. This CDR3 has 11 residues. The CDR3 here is CASSLVGELFF. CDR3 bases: TGTGCCAGCAGTTTAGTCGGGGAGCTGTTTTTT.

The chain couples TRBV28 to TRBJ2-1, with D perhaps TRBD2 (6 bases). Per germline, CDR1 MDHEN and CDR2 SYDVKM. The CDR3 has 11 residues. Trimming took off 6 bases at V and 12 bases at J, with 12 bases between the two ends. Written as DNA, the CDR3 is TGTGCCAGCAGATATGGGACTGCGCAGTTCTTC. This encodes CASRYGTAQFF.

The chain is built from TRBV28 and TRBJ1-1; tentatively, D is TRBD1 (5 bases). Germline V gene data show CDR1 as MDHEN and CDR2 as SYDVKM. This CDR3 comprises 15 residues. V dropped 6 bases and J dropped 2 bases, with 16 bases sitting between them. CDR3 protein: CASSFLGAGNTEAFF. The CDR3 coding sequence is TGTGCCAGCAGCTTCCTAGGGGCAGGTAACACTGAAGCTTTCTTT.

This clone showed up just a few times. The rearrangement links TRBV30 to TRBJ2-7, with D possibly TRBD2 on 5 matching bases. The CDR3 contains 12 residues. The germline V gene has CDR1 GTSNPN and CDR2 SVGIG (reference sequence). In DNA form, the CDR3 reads TGTGCTCTTAGGGATAGCGTCTACGAGCAGTACTTC. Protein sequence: CALRDSVYEQYF.

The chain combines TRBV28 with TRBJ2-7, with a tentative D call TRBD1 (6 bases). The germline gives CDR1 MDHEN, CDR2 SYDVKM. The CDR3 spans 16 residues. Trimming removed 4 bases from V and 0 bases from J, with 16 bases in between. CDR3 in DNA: TGTGCCAGCAGTTCGTTCCCAAGGGGGAGCTCCTACGAGCAGTACTTC. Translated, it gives CASSSFPRGSSYEQYF.

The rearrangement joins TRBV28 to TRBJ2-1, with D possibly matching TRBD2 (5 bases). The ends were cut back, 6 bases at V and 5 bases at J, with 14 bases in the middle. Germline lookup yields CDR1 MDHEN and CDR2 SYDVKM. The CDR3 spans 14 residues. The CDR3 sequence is CASSPLPTNNEQFF. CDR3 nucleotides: TGTGCCAGCAGCCCACTCCCGACTAACAATGAGCAGTTCTTC.

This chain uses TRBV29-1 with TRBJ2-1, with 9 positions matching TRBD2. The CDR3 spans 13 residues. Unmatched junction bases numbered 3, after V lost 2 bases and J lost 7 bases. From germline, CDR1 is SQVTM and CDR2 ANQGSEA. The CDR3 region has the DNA TGCAGCGTTGAATGGCGGGGGGGAAATGAGCAGTTCTTC. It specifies CSVEWRGGNEQFF.

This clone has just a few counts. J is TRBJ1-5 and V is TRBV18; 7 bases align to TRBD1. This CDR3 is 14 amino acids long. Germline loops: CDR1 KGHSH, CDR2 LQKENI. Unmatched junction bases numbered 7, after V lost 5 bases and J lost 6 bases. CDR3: CASSGTGEGQPQHF. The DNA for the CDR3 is TGTGCCAGCTCAGGTACAGGGGAAGGTCAGCCCCAGCATTTT.